The 26 T cell receptor beta chains in this list originate from one sample, sequenced in a study of OX40 agonist ivuxolimab in advanced cancers. The table came from immunoSEQ multiplex PCR; TCRdb's copy has only in-frame clones and leaves some out. The profile shows around 50,000 clones, more than 80% of them singletons. The sequences come from CD4+ or CD8+ T cells sorted from blood, collected in a trial of the OX40 agonist ivuxolimab. Receptors originate from an adult with an advanced solid tumor such as melanoma, head and neck, liver or kidney cancer.

This chain joins TRBV11-3 and TRBJ2-1, with TRBD1 matching over 9 bases. CDR1 and CDR2 (germline): SGHNT, YENEEA. Germline trimming cut 1 base from V and 1 base from J; bases unmatched to any gene: 8. The CDR3 runs to 18 residues. CDR3 nucleotide sequence: TGTGCCAGCAGCTTAGGAACCGGGACAGGGATATCCTACAATGAGCAGTTCTTC. This translates into CASSLGTGTGISYNEQFF.

V and J are TRBV11-3 and TRBJ2-1; unclear D gene. V lost 0 bases and J lost 8, with 8 bases in between. The CDR3 contains 13 residues. Germline V gives CDR1 SGHNT, CDR2 YENEEA. CDR3 coding DNA: TGTGCCAGCAGCTTAGAGACTTACTATGAGCAGTTCTTC. Amino acid sequence: CASSLETYYEQFF.

The rearrangement uses TRBV19 and TRBJ1-4; D uncertain. CDR1 LNHDA and CDR2 SQIVND come from the germline V gene (reference sequence). The CDR3 has 15 residues. Trimming removed 3 bases at V and 4 bases at J, with 12 bases between. CDR3 region: CASSMLFGLNEKLFF. CDR3 DNA sequence: TGTGCCAGTAGTATGTTGTTCGGACTTAATGAAAAACTGTTTTTT. Complete variable domain (other parts from reference TRBV19 and TRBJ1-4): DGGITQSPKYLFRKEGQNVTLSCEQNLNHDAMYWYRQDPGQGLRLIYYSQIVNDFQKGDIAEGYSVSREKKESFPLTVTSAQKNPTAFYLCASSMLFGLNEKLFFGSGTQLSVL.

This chain connects TRBV5-6 to TRBJ1-2, with a tentative D call TRBD1 (6 bases). V lost 4 bases and J lost 4, with 17 bases in between. The CDR3 spans 15 residues. In germline, CDR1 is SGHDT, CDR2 YYEEEE. The CDR3 loop reads CASSPWGRGLYGYTF. The DNA for the CDR3 is TGTGCCAGCAGCCCATGGGGCCGGGGGCTCTATGGCTACACCTTC.

The V gene is TRBV19, the J gene TRBJ1-5; D is possibly TRBD1 (5 bases). Germline V gene lookup returns CDR1 LNHDA and CDR2 SQIVND (reference sequence). The CDR3 has 14 residues. V lost 1 base, J lost 11 bases, and 15 bases lay in between. The CDR3 DNA follows: TGTGCCAGTAGTATAGGGGGCAGGCAGCCAGCCCAGCATTTT. Its protein is CASSIGGRQPAQHF.

This clone was seen more than once but under ten times. The CDR3 region is CASSLLLPPGSYGTPLHF. The DNA for the CDR3 is TGTGCCAGCAGCTTACTATTGCCGCCAGGGTCATACGGGACACCCCTCCACTTT. The J gene is TRBJ1-6, the V gene TRBV7-9, with D possibly TRBD1 on 5 matching bases. Germline lookup yields CDR1 SEHNR and CDR2 FQNEAQ (reference sequence). The CDR3 has 18 amino acids. V was shortened by 2 bases and J by 11 bases, with 25 bases between the two germline ends.

J is TRBJ2-7 and V is TRBV10-3; 8 nucleotides align to TRBD1. CDR3 size: 15 residues. With 0 bases clipped from V and 7 bases from J, the junction kept 8 bases outside the gene matches. Per the germline V gene, CDR1 is ENHRY and CDR2 is SYGVKD. The CDR3 DNA reads as TGTGCCATCAGTGAGTCGGCCAGGGGGCGCCGGGAGCAGTACTTC. As protein: CAISESARGRREQYF.

The gene calls are TRBV7-8 and TRBJ1-1; D unresolved. CDR1 and CDR2 from the germline V gene are SGHVS and FQNEAQ. V lost 1 base, J lost 0 bases, and 9 bases lay in between. The CDR3 is 15 amino acids. This CDR3 reads CASSLGRSMNTEAFF. The CDR3 DNA follows: TGTGCCAGCAGCTTAGGACGGTCCATGAACACTGAAGCTTTCTTT.

The chain has TRBV6-1 and TRBJ2-2; D gene unclear. The CDR3 is made up of 13 amino acids. The germline gives CDR1 MNHNS, CDR2 SASEGT. The ends were cut back, 7 bases at V and 4 bases at J, with 10 bases in the middle. This CDR3 reads CASNPRSTGELFF. Here the CDR3 DNA reads TGTGCCAGCAATCCTCGGAGCACCGGGGAGCTGTTTTTT.

This clone was recorded once. This chain links TRBV5-1 with TRBJ2-5, with TRBD1 matching over 10 bases. V dropped 0 bases and J dropped 5; count of bases not matched to a gene: 4. The CDR3 is 15 residues long. The germline V gene encodes CDR1 SGHRS and CDR2 YFSETQ. CDR3 in DNA: TGCGCCAGCAGCTTGGGGGACAGGGGATGGGAGACCCAGTACTTC. The encoded protein is CASSLGDRGWETQYF.

This sequence joins TRBV4-2 and TRBJ1-3, with unresolved D. The CDR3 loop spans 15 amino acids. The germline CDR1 and CDR2 sequences are LGHNA and YNFKEQ. V was clipped by 0 bases and J by 8 bases, with 14 bases between them. The CDR3 bases are TGTGCCAGCAGCCAAGATTCGCGCACCTCCGACACCATATATTTT. Translation gives CASSQDSRTSDTIYF.

CDR3 loop: CASSEFLTGTGSNSPLHF. The CDR3 DNA follows: TGTGCCAGCAGTGAATTTCTAACCGGGACAGGGAGTAATTCACCCCTCCACTTT. The rearrangement links TRBV6-1 to TRBJ1-6; 9 positions agree with TRBD1. V was clipped by 2 bases and J by 6 bases; unmatched bases: 11. This CDR3 is built from 18 residues. The V gene's germline CDR1 is MNHNS and CDR2 SASEGT.

V usage is TRBV5-6 and J usage is TRBJ1-1; D may be TRBD1 (5 bases). Germline V gene lookup returns CDR1 SGHDT and CDR2 YYEEEE. V was cut by 4 bases and J by 1 base, with 11 bases left in between. The CDR3 has 14 amino acids. CDR3 sequence: CASSLRGQNTEAFF. Here the CDR3 DNA reads TGTGCCAGCAGCCTACGAGGACAGAACACTGAAGCTTTCTTT.

The chain has TRBV19 and TRBJ2-2, with D perhaps TRBD2 (6 bases). CDR1 LNHDA and CDR2 SQIVND come from the germline V gene (reference sequence). The CDR3 is 14 residues long. V dropped 8 bases and J dropped 2 bases, with 12 bases sitting between them. CDR3 nucleotide sequence: TGTGCCAGTGCGAGCGGGCCCAACACCGGGGAGCTGTTTTTT. Encoded protein: CASASGPNTGELFF.

This clone showed up just once. The V gene is TRBV10-3, the J gene TRBJ2-3; D unclear. The ends were cut back, 0 bases at V and 7 bases at J, with 11 bases in the middle. The CDR3 spans 14 residues. Germline loops: CDR1 ENHRY, CDR2 SYGVKD. The CDR3, as DNA: TGTGCCATCAGTGAGTCTACCGGATTTTATACGCAGTATTTT. Its protein product is CAISESTGFYTQYF.

The chain combines TRBV11-1 with TRBJ1-3; the D is unclear. The CDR3 extends over 13 amino acids. Trimming cost V 3 bases and J 4 bases, with 7 bases left between them. From germline, CDR1 is SGHAT and CDR2 FQDESV (reference sequence). The CDR3 sequence is CASSLSEGNTIYF. The CDR3 bases are TGTGCCAGCAGCTTGTCGGAAGGAAACACCATATATTTT.

The rearrangement joins TRBV18 to TRBJ2-7; 7 nucleotides align to TRBD1. V dropped 1 base and J dropped 9; count of bases not matched to a gene: 3. Germline lookup yields CDR1 KGHSH and CDR2 LQKENI. This CDR3 is built from 12 residues. CDR3 nucleotides: TGTGCCAGCTCACCACAGGGGGCAGGGCAGTACTTC. Translated, it gives CASSPQGAGQYF.

This chain links TRBV5-1 with TRBJ2-5; 7 bases map to TRBD1. This CDR3 is 14 amino acids long. Germline-derived CDR1 and CDR2 are SGHRS and YFSETQ. V was pared by 2 bases and J by 2 bases, with 3 bases of the junction left unmatched. CDR3 sequence: CASSFGQDQETQYF. In DNA, the CDR3 is TGCGCCAGCAGCTTCGGACAGGATCAAGAGACCCAGTACTTC. The variable domain in full, with the rest retrieved from reference TRBV5-1 and TRBJ2-5, is KAGVTQTPRYLIKTRGQQVTLSCSPISGHRSVSWYQQTPGQGLQFLFEYFSETQRNKGNFPGRFSGRQFSNSRSEMNVSTLELGDSALYLCASSFGQDQETQYFGPGTRLLVL.

The rearrangement joins TRBV2 to TRBJ2-3; tentatively, D is TRBD2 (5 bases). V shed 8 bases and J shed 3 bases, with 18 bases lying between them. The CDR3 loop spans 15 amino acids. The germline V gene encodes CDR1 SNHLY and CDR2 FYNNEI. The CDR3 region is CASQGLAAGTDTQYF. The CDR3 nucleotides are TGTGCCAGCCAAGGACTTGCGGCGGGTACAGATACGCAGTATTTT.

This chain uses TRBV29-1 with TRBJ2-3; D uncertain. Trimming stripped 0 bases from V and 3 bases from J, with 7 bases between. CDR3 length equals 13 residues. Germline CDR1 and CDR2: SQVTM and ANQGSEA. The CDR3 region is CSVEDLRTDTQYF. As DNA, the CDR3 is TGCAGCGTTGAAGATCTTCGGACAGATACGCAGTATTTT.

For the CDR3, the DNA is TGCGCCAGCAGCTTAGGGACTAGCGGGGCCTTCACCGGGGAGCTGTTTTTT. Its translation is CASSLGTSGAFTGELFF. This chain uses TRBV5-1 with TRBJ2-2, with 13 bases matching TRBD2. V dropped 2 bases and J dropped 4; count of bases not matched to a gene: 5. Germline CDR1 is SGHRS and CDR2 is YFSETQ. The CDR3 is 17 residues long.

This sequence joins TRBV4-2 and TRBJ2-7; 12 bases line up with TRBD2. Trimming at V came to 0 bases and at J to 3 bases, leaving 9 bases not matched to a gene. The CDR3 has 18 amino acids. Germline assignment: CDR1 LGHNA and CDR2 YNFKEQ. The DNA for the CDR3 is TGTGCCAGCAGCCAAGATCTTACTAGCGGGGGGACAGTCTACGAGCAGTACTTC. It is translated as CASSQDLTSGGTVYEQYF.

The chain recombines TRBV19 with TRBJ1-4; the D is unclear. V was cut by 3 bases and J by 6 bases, with 11 bases left in between. This CDR3 is 14 amino acids long. Germline CDR1 is LNHDA and CDR2 is SQIVND (reference sequence). CDR3 sequence (DNA): TGTGCCAGTAGTATGGGCCAGGTGGATGAAAAACTGTTTTTT. It translates to CASSMGQVDEKLFF.

V gene TRBV10-2 combines with J gene TRBJ2-1; the match to TRBD2 covers 8 bases. CDR3 length: 14 amino acids. V was pared by 6 bases and J by 5 bases, with 6 bases of the junction left unmatched. Germline CDR1 WSHSY, CDR2 SAAADI. The CDR3 DNA reads TGCGCCAGCAGGCCGCGCGGGGGGAACAATGAGCAGTTCTTC. It is translated as CASRPRGGNNEQFF.

This chain uses TRBV12-5 with TRBJ2-1; 8 bases align to TRBD2. This CDR3 is 16 amino acids long. From germline, CDR1 is LGHNT and CDR2 FRNRAP. V shed 0 bases and J 6 bases; nucleotides not matched to a gene: 7. CDR3 DNA sequence: TGTGCTAGTGGTTTGGTACCGGGGGGGCCCGGCAATGAGCAGTTCTTC. It encodes CASGLVPGGPGNEQFF.

V is TRBV25-1 and J is TRBJ2-1; 8 bases match TRBD1. The CDR3 extends over 16 amino acids. Losses at the gene ends were 7 bases for V and 4 bases for J; bases not matched to a gene: 12. The germline gives CDR1 MGHDK, CDR2 SYGVNS. This chain's CDR3 is CASKASRDRTYNEQFF. CDR3 DNA: TGTGCCAGCAAAGCCTCCCGGGACAGGACATACAATGAGCAGTTCTTC.